These 12 T cell receptor beta chains were sequenced from one sample in a study of CD8+CD57+ T cells in acquired aplastic anemia. The template used for profiling TCR beta VDJ and CDR3 was genomic DNA. TCRdb re-called the reads through MiXCR, storing one row per CDR3 protein. This sample has 80,000 to 100,000 distinct CDR3 sequences; around two thirds occur once, and the top ten carry 60% to 80%. Patients chosen for sequencing had shown CD8+CD57+ cell expansion by flow cytometry. The sequencing input was sorted CD4+, CD8+, or CD8+CD57+ T cells (not recorded which) from PBMCs. These receptors were obtained from a human donor with aplastic anemia.

The rearrangement links TRBV20-1 to TRBJ2-7, with D perhaps matching TRBD2 (6 bases). Per the germline V gene, CDR1 is DFQATT and CDR2 is SNEGSKA (reference sequence). The CDR3 is 15 residues long. Trimming pared 5 bases from V and 0 bases from J, leaving 17 bases between. CDR3 region: CSAPTGRRISYEQYF. The DNA of the CDR3 is TGCAGTGCTCCAACGGGGAGGAGAATCTCCTACGAGCAGTACTTC.

This clonotype was counted a single time. This sequence joins TRBV2 and TRBJ2-2; 9 bases match TRBD2. The CDR3 has 15 amino acids. V gave up 8 bases and J gave up 4 bases; unmatched junction bases: 8. Germline values: CDR1 SNHLY, CDR2 FYNNEI. The CDR3 sequence: CASERLAGPTGELFF. CDR3 coding DNA: TGTGCCAGCGAGCGGCTAGCGGGGCCCACCGGGGAGCTGTTTTTT.

The V call is TRBV14, the J call TRBJ2-2, with D unclear. This CDR3 region has 12 residues. The V gene lost 6 bases and the J gene lost 4 bases, with 6 bases spanning the gap. The germline CDR1 and CDR2 sequences are SGHDN and FVKESK. The CDR3 coding sequence is TGTGCCAGCAGGCATAGCACCGGGGAGCTGTTTTTT. Translating it yields CASRHSTGELFF. Full variable domain (remainder filled in from reference TRBV14 and TRBJ2-2): EAGVTQFPSHSVIEKGQTVTLRCDPISGHDNLYWYRRVMGKEIKFLLHFVKESKQDESGMPNNRFLAERTGGTYSTLKVQPAELEDSGVYFCASRHSTGELFFGEGSRLTVL.

This clonotype has more than one count but fewer than ten. The chain couples TRBV9 to TRBJ1-2; D call uncertain. Germline values: CDR1 SGDLS, CDR2 YYNGEE. Trimming took 5 bases from V and 4 from J, leaving 3 bases between them. The CDR3 is made up of 10 amino acids. The CDR3 sequence is CASRPYGYTF. CDR3 bases: TGTGCCAGCAGACCCTATGGCTACACCTTC.

V gene TRBV10-3 combines with J gene TRBJ1-2; 8 bases are a match to TRBD1. V shed 0 bases, J shed 4 bases, and the junction held 7 bases outside the gene matches. This CDR3 is built from 16 residues. Per the germline V gene, CDR1 is ENHRY and CDR2 is SYGVKD. The CDR3 region is CAISESTGASGYGYTF. Written as DNA, the CDR3 is TGTGCCATCAGTGAGTCGACAGGGGCGTCAGGCTATGGCTACACCTTC.

V and J are TRBV6-1 and TRBJ1-2; D is unresolved. The V gene lost 2 bases and the J gene lost 10 bases, with 8 bases spanning the gap. Germline CDR1 is MNHNS and CDR2 is SASEGT. The CDR3 runs 11 residues. The CDR3 here is CASSEITDYTF. As DNA, the CDR3 is TGTGCCAGCAGTGAAATAACGGACTACACCTTC.

The CDR3 reads CASSQVPFQGGMNTEAFF. The CDR3 bases are TGCGCCAGCAGCCAAGTTCCTTTCCAGGGAGGGATGAACACTGAAGCTTTCTTT. This rearrangement joins TRBV4-1 to TRBJ1-1; possibly TRBD1 for D (5 bases). The ends were cut back, 1 base at V and 0 bases at J, with 18 bases in the middle. Germline loops: CDR1 MGHRA, CDR2 YSYEKL. CDR3 length: 18 residues.

This clonotype was recorded a few times. The chain combines TRBV6-1 with TRBJ1-2, with 8 positions matching TRBD1. The CDR3 sequence is 12 residues long. The germline gives CDR1 MNHNS, CDR2 SASEGT. Losses at the gene ends were 5 bases for V and 6 bases for J; bases not matched to a gene: 2. CDR3 in DNA: TGTGCCAGCAGTTCAGGGGGCGATGGCTACACCTTC. This gives the protein CASSSGGDGYTF.

Concerning this clonotype itself: The junction departs from germline at one end; a sequencing error may be responsible. The chain has TRBV7-7 and TRBJ1-3, with a possible D match to TRBD1 (5 bases). The CDR3 has 15 amino acids. Per the germline V gene, CDR1 is SSHAT and CDR2 is FNYEAQ (reference sequence). As DNA, the CDR3 is TGTGCTAGCAGCTTAGGTCCGGGGGCTGGAAACACCATATATTTT. It translates to CASSLGPGAGNTIYF.

The genes are TRBV11-1 and TRBJ2-7; 8 nucleotides match TRBD1. This CDR3 is 14 amino acids long. V lost 5 bases, J lost 0 bases, and 3 bases stayed unmatched. Germline V gene data show CDR1 as SGHAT and CDR2 as FQDESV (reference sequence). As DNA, the CDR3 is TGTGCCAGCAGCGAGGACAGGGACTCCTACGAGCAGTACTTC. Protein sequence: CASSEDRDSYEQYF.

The rearrangement links TRBV4-3 to TRBJ2-7; D might be TRBD2 (5 bases). Trimming stripped 0 bases from V and 7 bases from J, with 10 bases between. Looked up from germline, CDR1 is LGHNA and CDR2 is YSLEER. This CDR3 region has 13 residues. For the CDR3, the DNA is TGCGCCAGCAGCCAAGATGGGCCGGGGGAGCAGTACTTC. Translation gives CASSQDGPGEQYF.

The J gene is TRBJ2-5, the V gene TRBV29-1; 7 bases are shared with TRBD1. The J call may be incorrect, as the DNA end agrees better with TRBJ2-7. Germline CDR1 and CDR2: SQVTM and ANQGSEA. The length of the CDR3 is 11 residues. The CDR3 sequence is CSGKQGIEQYF. The CDR3 coding sequence is TGCAGCGGTAAACAGGGGATCGAGCAGTACTTC.